This note documents a single T cell receptor beta chain sequence. Antigen: not known. The sample belongs to a study of long-term antiretroviral therapy in people with HIV. V lost 6 bases to trimming and J lost 1 base, with 16 bases between them. Germline CDR1 and CDR2: SNHLY and FYNNEI. The CDR3 extends over 16 amino acids. An immunoSEQ assay, version v3.0, was performed at survey level. Here immunoSEQ multiplex PCR was the method, and the copy in TCRdb shows in-frame clones only, minus some. The table shows 28,000 or so clones, with roughly 84% occurring only once. Study conclusions and caveats: Post-treatment diversity went higher with ART but stayed below transplant donor controls. Before ART, certain clones expanded, and these dominated the repertoire at all time points. Control repertoires displayed wider CDR3 length ranges than the HIV repertoires.

No donor had fewer than one pre-ART PBMC sample or fewer than two post-ART PBMC samples. This specimen was unsorted PBMCs, taken 0.4 years after starting antiretroviral therapy. This clonotype was sampled from a young man with HIV. The gene calls are TRBV2 and TRBJ1-5; TRBD1 might be the D (6 bases). DNA of the CDR3: TGTGCCAGCAGGTACGAAGGGGGGGCAAGCAATCAGCCCCAGCATTTT. This codes for CASRYEGGASNQPQHF.